Listed below are T cell receptor beta chains from one sample, sequenced in a study of cytomegalovirus exposure and HLA in healthy donors. Clones were read by immunoSEQ multiplex PCR, and TCRdb kept only the in-frame ones, dropping some. The sample lists 130,000 to 150,000 clones; more than 85% were seen once. Sequences were obtained from PBMCs. These receptors came from a man younger than 35 in good health and CMV-seronegative. The CDR3 runs from the conserved cysteine through the conserved F or W. A D gene is named only where the DNA matches it firmly. Expanded clones get a size class; other rows say once, few or many, or leave the size out.

V gene,D gene,clone size,J gene,CDR3 DNA,CDR3 protein
TRBV13,.,.,TRBJ2-1,TGTGCCAGCAGCTTACGGTTGGGGGCGGGGGTCAACAATGAGCAGTTCTTC,CASSLRLGAGVNNEQFF
TRBV4-2,TRBD2,.,TRBJ2-7,TGTGCCAGCGTTGCCGGACTAGGTACCTCCTACGAGCAGTACTTC,CASVAGLGTSYEQYF
TRBV5-1,TRBD2,.,TRBJ2-5,TGCGCCAGCAGCCGGACTAGCGGGGACCAAGAGACCCAGTACTTC,CASSRTSGDQETQYF
TRBV6-5,.,.,TRBJ1-2,TGTGCCAGCAGACCGCCGGGGGTCTATGGCTACACCTTC,CASRPPGVYGYTF
TRBV5-1,.,.,TRBJ2-3,TGCGCCAGCAGCTTGCGGGGGATTAGTACAGATACGCAGTATTTT,CASSLRGISTDTQYF
TRBV15,TRBD2,.,TRBJ2-2,TGTGCCACCAGCAGAGATCACCCTAGCGGGGGGGCTCCCGGGGAGCTGTTTTTT,CATSRDHPSGGAPGELFF
TRBV2,.,.,TRBJ2-5,TGTGCCAGCAGTGATCAAGACAGGCAAGAGACCCAGTACTTC,CASSDQDRQETQYF
TRBV5-8,TRBD1,.,TRBJ1-1,TGTGCCAGCCATTTAGGACAGGGGGACATGAACACTGAAGCTTTCTTT,CASHLGQGDMNTEAFF
TRBV7-2,TRBD1,.,TRBJ1-4,TGTGCCAGCAGCTTAGTCCGGACAGGGGGCAACGAAAAACTGTTTTTT,CASSLVRTGGNEKLFF
TRBV6-4,.,.,TRBJ2-2,TGTGCCAGCAGTGTTGAGGGGAACACCGGGGAGCTGTTTTTT,CASSVEGNTGELFF
TRBV29-1,TRBD2,.,TRBJ2-1,TGCAGCGTTGAAATTGTCGGCGGGAGTGACTACAATGAGCAGTTCTTC,CSVEIVGGSDYNEQFF
TRBV18,TRBD2,.,TRBJ2-7,TGTGCCAGCTCACGAGGACTAGCTATGGAAAACTTCGGCTCCTACGAGCAGTACTTC,CASSRGLAMENFGSYEQYF
TRBV2,TRBD1,.,TRBJ2-1,TGTGCCAGCAGATCAGGGGGCTACAATGAGCAGTTCTTC,CASRSGGYNEQFF
TRBV7-9,TRBD2,.,TRBJ2-2,TGTGCCAGCAGCTTCCAGCGGGAGGGGACCGGGGAGCTGTTTTTT,CASSFQREGTGELFF
TRBV11-2,.,.,TRBJ1-2,TGTGCCAGCAGCTTTTGGGGCAGCGACTATGGCTACACCTTC,CASSFWGSDYGYTF
TRBV11-1,TRBD1,.,TRBJ2-2,TGTGCCAGCAGCCCTGGACAGGTTGTTGCCGGGGAGCTGTTTTTT,CASSPGQVVAGELFF
TRBV29-1,TRBD2,.,TRBJ2-3,TGCAGCGTGGTGGGACTAGCGGGAAGCACAGATACGCAGTATTTT,CSVVGLAGSTDTQYF
TRBV6-5,TRBD1,.,TRBJ1-2,TGTGCCAGCAGTACGACAGGGGATGGCTACACCTTC,CASSTTGDGYTF
TRBV2,.,.,TRBJ1-2,TGTGCCAGCAGTGATACAGCCACTCACTATGGCTACACCTTC,CASSDTATHYGYTF
TRBV7-3,.,.,TRBJ2-2,TGTGCCAGCAATGAGGCTTTTCGTCAGGGGAACACCGGGGAGCTGTTTTTT,CASNEAFRQGNTGELFF
TRBV27,TRBD1,.,TRBJ1-4,TGTGCCAGCATCGTTCCGACAGGGGAGGGAGAGAATGAAAAACTGTTTTTT,CASIVPTGEGENEKLFF
TRBV19,TRBD2,once,TRBJ2-1,TGTGCCAGTAGTATCTCCGGGCTAGCGGGGGGCCTCTGGAATGAGCAGTTCTTC,CASSISGLAGGLWNEQFF
TRBV28,TRBD2,.,TRBJ2-1,TGTGCCAGCAGTTCTAGAGTGACTAGCGGCCCTTACAATGAGCAGTTCTTC,CASSSRVTSGPYNEQFF
TRBV10-3,TRBD1,.,TRBJ2-1,TGTGCCATCAGGAAGCCTCAGGGGGATGAGCAGTTCTTC,CAIRKPQGDEQFF
TRBV19,.,.,TRBJ1-2,TGTGCCAGTAGTATCCCCAGGGCCCGGTTCTATGGCTACACCTTC,CASSIPRARFYGYTF
TRBV9,TRBD1,.,TRBJ1-1,TGTGCCAGCAGCCCCCGGGACAGGAACACTGAAGCTTTCTTT,CASSPRDRNTEAFF
TRBV5-1,.,.,TRBJ2-2,TGCGCCAGCAGCTTGCCTGGGCAGGGGGCTTCGCGGGAGAGTGCCACCGGGGAGCTGTTTTTT,CASSLPGQGASRESATGELFF
TRBV11-2,.,.,TRBJ1-1,TGTGCCAGCAGCTTAGTGGGCTCCTTGAACACTGAAGCTTTCTTT,CASSLVGSLNTEAFF
TRBV15,.,.,TRBJ1-2,TGTGCCACCAGCAGATACAGGGATGGCTACACCTTC,CATSRYRDGYTF
TRBV4-3,.,.,TRBJ2-2,TGCGCCAGCAGCCAGGCAAGGGGGGGCGTTGACACCGGGGAGCTGTTTTTT,CASSQARGGVDTGELFF
TRBV6-5,TRBD2,.,TRBJ2-5,TGTGCCAGCGGGGTTTCGGGGGGGCGAAAAGAGACCCAGTACTTC,CASGVSGGRKETQYF
TRBV19,.,once,TRBJ1-1,TGTGCCAGTAAGGGGGTCGGCACTGAAGCTTTCTTT,CASKGVGTEAFF
TRBV18,.,.,TRBJ2-4,TGTGCCAGCTCACCTTCTGCAGGGCCAGGAGCCAAAAACATTCAGTACTTC,CASSPSAGPGAKNIQYF
TRBV4-1,.,.,TRBJ1-1,TGCGCCAGCAGCCAAGGTGCAGGCATGAACACTGAAGCTTTCTTT,CASSQGAGMNTEAFF
TRBV6-1,TRBD2,.,TRBJ2-1,TGTGCCACTCTACATCTAGCGGGGGGGCGAAATGAGCAGTTCTTC,CATLHLAGGRNEQFF
TRBV11-2,TRBD1,.,TRBJ1-2,TGTGCCAGCAGCTCCCGGACAGGGCTGAACTATGGCTACACCTTC,CASSSRTGLNYGYTF
TRBV30,.,.,TRBJ1-2,TGTGCCTGGAGCGCTCCTGACAGCGCTATCCGGCGGGGCTACACCTTC,CAWSAPDSAIRRGYTF
TRBV30,.,.,TRBJ2-5,TGTGCCTGCCGATACCTCACTACGCAAGAGACCCAGTACTTC,CACRYLTTQETQYF
TRBV15,TRBD1,.,TRBJ1-3,TGTGCCACCAGCAGAGATGCTGGGACAGGGGGCAACACCATATATTTT,CATSRDAGTGGNTIYF
TRBV11-2,TRBD2,.,TRBJ2-5,TGTGCCAGCAGCCCCGGGGGGGACTACTGGCAAGAGACCCAGTACTTC,CASSPGGDYWQETQYF
TRBV19,.,many,TRBJ1-5,TGTGCCAGTAGGCCCAGGGGAAGGGGCAATCAGCCCCAGCATTTT,CASRPRGRGNQPQHF
TRBV2,TRBD1,.,TRBJ1-2,TGTGCCAGCAGCCTCGAGACAGGGGGTCTTGGCTACACCTTC,CASSLETGGLGYTF
TRBV7-9,.,.,TRBJ2-4,TGTGCCAGCAGCCCGCCCCTGCGAGTTATAGCCAAAAACATTCAGTACTTC,CASSPPLRVIAKNIQYF
TRBV11-3,TRBD1,once,TRBJ1-3,TGTGCCAGCAGCTTAGTAACAGGGGTCCCCTCTGGAAACACCATATATTTT,CASSLVTGVPSGNTIYF